Given below is one T cell receptor beta chain in context. Its antigen remains unidentified. This sample is part of a study of T cell repertoires in cytomegalovirus infection. TCRdb reanalysed the reads using MiXCR and keeps one entry per CDR3 protein. The profile covers about 920,000 distinct CDR3 sequences, with about a third appearing a single time and roughly an eighth taken by the ten largest. This sequence originates from a human donor in good health (CMV status not recorded). Some clones in this sample may be carry-over from other donors' samples. Material: cultured CD8+ T cells from PBMCs, obtained from culture after CMV antigen stimulation.

The CDR3 bases are TGTGCCAGCAGTTTTTCGGAAAACTATGGCTACACCTTC. It is translated as CASSFSENYGYTF. V usage is TRBV27 and J usage is TRBJ1-2; no clear D gene. Trimming took off 3 bases at V and 2 bases at J, with 7 bases between the two ends. The germline V gene has CDR1 MNHEY and CDR2 SMNVEV (reference sequence). The CDR3 is made up of 13 amino acids.